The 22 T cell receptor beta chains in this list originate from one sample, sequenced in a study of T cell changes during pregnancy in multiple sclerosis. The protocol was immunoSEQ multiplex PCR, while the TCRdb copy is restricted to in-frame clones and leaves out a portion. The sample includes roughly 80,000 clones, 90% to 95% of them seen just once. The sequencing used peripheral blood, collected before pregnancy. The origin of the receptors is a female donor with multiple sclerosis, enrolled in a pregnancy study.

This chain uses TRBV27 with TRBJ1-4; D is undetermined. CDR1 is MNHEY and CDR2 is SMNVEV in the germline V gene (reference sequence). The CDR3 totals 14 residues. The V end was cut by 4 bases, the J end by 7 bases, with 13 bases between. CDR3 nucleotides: TGTGCCAGCAGTTGGGTGGCGGGTAGTGAAAAACTGTTTTTT. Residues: CASSWVAGSEKLFF.

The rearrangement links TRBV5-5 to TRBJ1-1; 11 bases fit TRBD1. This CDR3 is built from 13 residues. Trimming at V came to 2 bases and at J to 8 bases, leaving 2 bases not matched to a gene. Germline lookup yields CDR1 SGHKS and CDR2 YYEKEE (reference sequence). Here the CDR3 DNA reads TGTGCCAGCAGCTTCGGGACAGGGGGAGAAGCTTTCTTT. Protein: CASSFGTGGEAFF.

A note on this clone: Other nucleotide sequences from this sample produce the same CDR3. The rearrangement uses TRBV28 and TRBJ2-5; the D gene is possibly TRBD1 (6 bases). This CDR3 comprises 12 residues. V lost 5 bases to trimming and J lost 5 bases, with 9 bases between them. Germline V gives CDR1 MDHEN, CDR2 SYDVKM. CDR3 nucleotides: TGTGCCAGCAGTGGGGACACGGAGACCCAGTACTTC. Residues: CASSGDTETQYF.

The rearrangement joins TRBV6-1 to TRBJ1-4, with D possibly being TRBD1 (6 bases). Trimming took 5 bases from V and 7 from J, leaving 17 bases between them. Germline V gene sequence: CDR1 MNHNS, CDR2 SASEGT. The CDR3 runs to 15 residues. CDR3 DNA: TGTGCCAGCAGTATCGTGACAGGCGTGGTTGAAAAACTGTTTTTT. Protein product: CASSIVTGVVEKLFF.

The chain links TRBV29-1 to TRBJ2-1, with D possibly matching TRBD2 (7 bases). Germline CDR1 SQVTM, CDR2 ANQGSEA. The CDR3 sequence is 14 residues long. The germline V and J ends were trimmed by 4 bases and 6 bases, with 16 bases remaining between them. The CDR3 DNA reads TGCAGCGTTGTGGGAGGGGGTTGGATCAATGAGCAGTTCTTC. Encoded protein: CSVVGGGWINEQFF.

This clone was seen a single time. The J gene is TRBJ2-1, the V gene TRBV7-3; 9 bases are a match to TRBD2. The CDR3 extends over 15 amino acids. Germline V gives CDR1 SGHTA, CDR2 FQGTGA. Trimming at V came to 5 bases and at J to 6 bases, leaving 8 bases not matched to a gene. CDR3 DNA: TGTGCCAGCAGCCTCGTAGCGGGAGCCCCCAATGAGCAGTTCTTC. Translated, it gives CASSLVAGAPNEQFF.

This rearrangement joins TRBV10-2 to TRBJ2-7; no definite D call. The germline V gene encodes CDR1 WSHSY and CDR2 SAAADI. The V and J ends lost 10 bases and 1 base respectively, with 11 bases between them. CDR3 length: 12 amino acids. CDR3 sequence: CATNPASYEQYF. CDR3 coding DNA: TGCGCCACCAACCCTGCGTCCTACGAGCAGTACTTC.

The CDR3 nucleotides read TGTGCCAGCAGCGCATCAGGGGTATCCTACAATGAGCAGTTCTTC. It translates to CASSASGVSYNEQFF. The chain employs TRBV9 and TRBJ2-1, with a tentative D call TRBD1 (6 bases). Trimming left V 3 bases short and J 1 base short, with 11 bases between. Germline CDR1 and CDR2: SGDLS and YYNGEE. The CDR3 extends over 15 amino acids. The whole variable domain, filled in from reference TRBV9 and TRBJ2-1, reads DSGVTQTPKHLITATGQRVTLRCSPRSGDLSVYWYQQSLDQGLQFLIQYYNGEERAKGNILERFSAQQFPDLHSELNLSSLELGDSALYFCASSASGVSYNEQFFGPGTRLTVL.

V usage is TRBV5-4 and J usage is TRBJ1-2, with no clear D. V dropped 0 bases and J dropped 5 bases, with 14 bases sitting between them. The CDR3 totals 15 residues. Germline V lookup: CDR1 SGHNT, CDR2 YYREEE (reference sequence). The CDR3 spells CASSLVGPGRYGYTF. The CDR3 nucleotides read TGTGCCAGCAGCTTGGTTGGGCCGGGGAGGTATGGCTACACCTTC.

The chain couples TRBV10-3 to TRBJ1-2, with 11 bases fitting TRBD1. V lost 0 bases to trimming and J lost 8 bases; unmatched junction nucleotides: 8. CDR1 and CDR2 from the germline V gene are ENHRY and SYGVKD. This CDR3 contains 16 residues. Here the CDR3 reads CAISESGRTGGDGYTF. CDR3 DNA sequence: TGTGCCATCAGTGAGTCAGGGCGGACAGGGGGCGACGGCTACACCTTC.

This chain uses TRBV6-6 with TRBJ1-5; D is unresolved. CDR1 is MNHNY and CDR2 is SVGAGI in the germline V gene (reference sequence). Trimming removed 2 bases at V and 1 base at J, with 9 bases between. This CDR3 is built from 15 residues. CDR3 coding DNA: TGTGCCAGCAGTTACGGAGTTTGGAGCAATCAGCCCCAGCATTTT. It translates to CASSYGVWSNQPQHF.

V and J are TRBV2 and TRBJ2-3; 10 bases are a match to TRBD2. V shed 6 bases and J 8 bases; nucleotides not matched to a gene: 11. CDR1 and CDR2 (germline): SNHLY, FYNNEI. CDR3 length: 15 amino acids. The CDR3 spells CASSGGLARPGTQYF. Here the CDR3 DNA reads TGTGCCAGCAGCGGGGGACTAGCGCGACCCGGTACGCAGTATTTT.

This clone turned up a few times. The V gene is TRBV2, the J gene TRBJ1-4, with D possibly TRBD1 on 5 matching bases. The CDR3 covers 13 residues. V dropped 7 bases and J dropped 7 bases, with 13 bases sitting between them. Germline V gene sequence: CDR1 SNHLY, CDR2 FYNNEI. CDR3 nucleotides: TGTGCCAGCAAGGAGGGGTCCGGTGAAAAACTGTTTTTT. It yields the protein CASKEGSGEKLFF.

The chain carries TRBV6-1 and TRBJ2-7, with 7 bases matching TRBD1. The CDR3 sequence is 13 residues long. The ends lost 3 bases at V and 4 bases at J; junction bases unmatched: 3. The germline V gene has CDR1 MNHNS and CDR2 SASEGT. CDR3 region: CASSDYRGYEQYF. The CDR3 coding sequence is TGTGCCAGCAGTGATTACAGGGGTTACGAGCAGTACTTC.

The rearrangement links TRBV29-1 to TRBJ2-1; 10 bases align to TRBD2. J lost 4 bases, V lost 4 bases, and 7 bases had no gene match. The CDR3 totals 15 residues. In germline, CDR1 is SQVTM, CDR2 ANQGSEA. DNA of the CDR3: TGCAGCGTTGTAGCGGGAGGTTCCCGATACAATGAGCAGTTCTTC. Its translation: CSVVAGGSRYNEQFF.

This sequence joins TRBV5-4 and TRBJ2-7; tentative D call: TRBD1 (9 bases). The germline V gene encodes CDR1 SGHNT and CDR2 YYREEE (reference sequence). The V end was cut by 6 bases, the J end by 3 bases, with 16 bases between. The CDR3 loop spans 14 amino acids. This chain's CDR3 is CASTGTGTSYEQYF. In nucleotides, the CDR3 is TGTGCCAGCACCGGGACAGGGACTAGCTACGAGCAGTACTTC. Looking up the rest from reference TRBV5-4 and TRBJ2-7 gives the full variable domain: ETGVTQSPTHLIKTRGQQVTLRCSSQSGHNTVSWYQQALGQGPQFIFQYYREEENGRGNFPPRFSGLQFPNYSSELNVNALELDDSALYLCASTGTGTSYEQYFGPGTRLTVT.

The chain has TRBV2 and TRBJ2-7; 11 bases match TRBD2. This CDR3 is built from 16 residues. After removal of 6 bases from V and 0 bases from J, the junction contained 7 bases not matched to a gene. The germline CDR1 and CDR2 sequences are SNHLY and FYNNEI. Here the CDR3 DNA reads TGTGCCAGCAGGGGGGGACTAGCGGTGCCCTCCTACGAGCAGTACTTC. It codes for CASRGGLAVPSYEQYF.

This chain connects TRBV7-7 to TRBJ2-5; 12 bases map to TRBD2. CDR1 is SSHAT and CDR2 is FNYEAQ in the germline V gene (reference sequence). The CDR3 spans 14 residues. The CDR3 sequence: CASGGLAGQETQYF. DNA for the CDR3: TGTGCTAGCGGTGGACTAGCGGGGCAAGAGACCCAGTACTTC.

The CDR3 protein is CASSPTTGTGLYEQYF. CDR3 nucleotides: TGTGCCAGCAGCCCGACGACCGGGACAGGATTATACGAGCAGTACTTC. The V call is TRBV4-2, the J call TRBJ2-7; TRBD1 matches 8 bases. Looked up from germline, CDR1 is LGHNA and CDR2 is YNFKEQ. V lost 4 bases, J lost 4 bases, and 12 bases stayed unmatched. The CDR3 loop spans 16 amino acids.

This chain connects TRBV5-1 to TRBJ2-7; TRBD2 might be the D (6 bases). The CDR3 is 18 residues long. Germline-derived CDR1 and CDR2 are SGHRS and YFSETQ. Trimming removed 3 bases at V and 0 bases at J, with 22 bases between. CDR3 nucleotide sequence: TGCGCCAGCAGCTCCCCGGAGGGAGGCGGTCGAAGCTCCTACGAGCAGTACTTC. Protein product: CASSSPEGGGRSSYEQYF.

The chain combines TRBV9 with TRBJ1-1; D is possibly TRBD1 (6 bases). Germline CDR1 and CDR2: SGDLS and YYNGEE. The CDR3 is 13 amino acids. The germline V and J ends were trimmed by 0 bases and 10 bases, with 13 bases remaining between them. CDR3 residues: CASSVAEEGGAFF. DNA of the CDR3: TGTGCCAGCAGCGTAGCAGAGGAAGGGGGAGCTTTCTTT.

CDR3 coding DNA: TGTGCCAGCAAGGCGACTAGCTGGTCCACAGATACGCAGTATTTT. Amino acids: CASKATSWSTDTQYF. The chain combines TRBV28 with TRBJ2-3; 7 nucleotides agree with TRBD2. The CDR3 contains 15 residues. CDR1 is MDHEN and CDR2 is SYDVKM in the germline V gene. V lost 7 bases to trimming and J lost 2 bases; unmatched junction nucleotides: 9.